The 6 T cell receptor beta chains listed next were all sequenced from one sample in a study of blood T cell repertoires in COVID-19. Here immunoSEQ multiplex PCR was the method, and the copy in TCRdb shows in-frame clones only, minus some. Among 300,000 or so clones listed, 89% were seen once. The sample consisted of PBMCs or T cells enriched from blood (not recorded which). The receptors originated from a woman aged 45-65 years who had been exposed to COVID-19.

The chain has TRBV3-1 (or the pseudogene TRBV3-2) and TRBJ2-7; 8 bases align to TRBD1. The trim removed 3 bases at V and 6 bases at J, leaving 4 bases unmatched. Germline-derived CDR1 and CDR2 are LGHDT and YNNKEL (reference sequence). This CDR3 spans 13 amino acids. The CDR3 spells CASSQTGVVEQYF. CDR3 in DNA: TGTGCCAGCAGCCAGACAGGGGTCGTCGAGCAGTACTTC.

In its sample, this clone was seen a few times. The CDR3 nucleotides are TGTGCCAGCTCAGTGGACGGGGGGGGCACTGAAGCTTTCTTT. It specifies CASSVDGGGTEAFF. J is TRBJ1-1 and V is TRBV18; tentative D call: TRBD1 (5 bases). CDR3 length: 14 residues. Germline CDR1 is KGHSH and CDR2 is LQKENI. The V and J ends lost 5 bases and 4 bases respectively, with 14 bases between them.

This chain connects TRBV6-5 to TRBJ2-7, with D hard to call. This CDR3 is 15 amino acids long. Germline CDR1 is MNHEY and CDR2 is SVGAGI. Trimming left V 6 bases short and J 0 bases short, with 15 bases between. Here the CDR3 reads CASSTTGRSSYEQYF. The DNA for the CDR3 is TGTGCCAGCAGCACGACCGGTAGGAGCTCCTACGAGCAGTACTTC.

This chain connects TRBV18 to TRBJ2-3; 12 bases are shared with TRBD2. J lost 6 bases, V lost 5 bases, and 12 bases had no gene match. Germline values: CDR1 KGHSH, CDR2 LQKENI. CDR3 length equals 17 residues. The CDR3 region is CASSSTTSGGASDTQYF. The CDR3 DNA sequence: TGTGCCAGCTCATCTACGACTAGCGGGGGAGCCTCTGATACGCAGTATTTT.

The V gene is TRBV3-1 (or the pseudogene TRBV3-2), the J gene TRBJ1-3, with D maybe TRBD1 (6 bases). The germline V gene has CDR1 LGHDT and CDR2 YNNKEL (reference sequence). The CDR3 has 18 amino acids. Deletions cut 0 bases from V and 0 bases from J, with 15 bases between. In nucleotides, the CDR3 is TGTGCCAGCAGCCAAGATCGGACAGCACTTCACTCTGGAAACACCATATATTTT. Protein: CASSQDRTALHSGNTIYF.

The rearrangement joins TRBV19 to TRBJ2-1, with 11 positions matching TRBD2. The CDR3 has 15 residues. V shed 5 bases, J shed 4 bases, and the junction held 4 bases outside the gene matches. Germline V lookup: CDR1 LNHDA, CDR2 SQIVND (reference sequence). This CDR3 reads CASSQLAGGYNEQFF. In DNA, the CDR3 is TGTGCCAGTAGTCAGCTAGCGGGGGGTTACAATGAGCAGTTCTTC.